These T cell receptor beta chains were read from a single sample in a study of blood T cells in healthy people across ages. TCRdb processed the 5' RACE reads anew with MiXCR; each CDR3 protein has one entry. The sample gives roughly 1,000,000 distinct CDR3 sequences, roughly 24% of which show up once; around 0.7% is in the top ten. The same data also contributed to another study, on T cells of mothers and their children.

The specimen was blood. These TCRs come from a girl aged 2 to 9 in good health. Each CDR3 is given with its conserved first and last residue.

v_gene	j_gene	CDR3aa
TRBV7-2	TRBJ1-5	CASSLFVGSNQPQHF
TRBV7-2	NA	CASSLVDGPNEQYF
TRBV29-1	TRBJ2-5	CSVASGTGSETQYF
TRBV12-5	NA	CASGLTRRSSGQGYEQYF
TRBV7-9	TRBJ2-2	CAVDTGELFF
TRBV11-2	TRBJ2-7	CASSTNRGNEQYF
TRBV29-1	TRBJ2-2	CSVYGANTGELFF
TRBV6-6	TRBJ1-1	CASSYSNRVSSSTGAFF
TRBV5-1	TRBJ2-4	CASSLIRGTSGSNIQYF
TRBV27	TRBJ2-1	CASSPYGEGSYNEQFF
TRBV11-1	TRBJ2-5	CASSTGTQKETQYF
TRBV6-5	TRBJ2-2	CASSLQGNLAGELFF
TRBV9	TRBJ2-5	CASSFSGSSEETQYF
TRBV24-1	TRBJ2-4	CATSEPRQGTSNIQYF
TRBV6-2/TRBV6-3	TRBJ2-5	CASSQLAGGHETQYF
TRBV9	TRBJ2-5	CASSVAPWGRPQETQYF
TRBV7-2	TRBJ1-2	CASSPDINYGYTF
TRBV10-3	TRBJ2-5	CAIGTDEETQYF
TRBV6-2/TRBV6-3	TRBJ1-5	CASSYGGTGNQPQHF
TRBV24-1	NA	CATAGSRADEQFF
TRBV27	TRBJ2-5	CASSLSPPGQGSETQYF
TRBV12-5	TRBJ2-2	CASGSTGGAGELFF
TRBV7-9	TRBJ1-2	CASSFRQYGYTF
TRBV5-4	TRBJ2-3	CASRGPGADTRYF
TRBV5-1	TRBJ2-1	CASSNGQGLPNEQFF
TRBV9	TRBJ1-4	CASSSEPGTGEEKLVF
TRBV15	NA	CATSRGENLYHEQFF
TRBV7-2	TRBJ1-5	CASSSWGGGSNQPQHF
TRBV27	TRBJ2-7	CASISREGSYEQYF
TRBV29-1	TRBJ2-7	CSALESYEQYF
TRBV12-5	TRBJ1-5	CASGPGTGTFSNQPQHF
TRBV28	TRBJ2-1	CASSLVLREGLSQGRSF
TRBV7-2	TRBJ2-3	CASSYAAGGGSEYF
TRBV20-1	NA	CSARDFHSGGLNEQYF
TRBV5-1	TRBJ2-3	CASSGTFRTGKTENF
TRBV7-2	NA	CASSLDGGTYEQYF